Shown below are 13 T cell receptor beta chains from a single sample sequenced in a study of T cells in Graves' hyperthyroidism and ophthalmopathy. Amplification of TCR beta CDR3 regions used RNA as the template. RT-PCR in the first round (using the HTBI primer set) targeted the TCR CDR3. TCRdb itself ran the multiplex PCR reads through MiXCR, one entry per CDR3 protein. Here the sample spans hundreds of thousands of distinct CDR3 sequences, more than 11% being singletons. The sample taken for sequencing was blood. The receptors shown here come from a woman aged 25 to 45 with Graves' hyperthyroidism.

This clonotype was recorded many times. The genes are TRBV11-2 and TRBJ2-1, with 11 bases identical to TRBD2. Germline loops: CDR1 SGHAT, CDR2 FQNNGV. The CDR3 extends over 14 amino acids. V lost 6 bases and J lost 5; bases outside the gene matches: 3. The CDR3 bases are TGTGCCAGCAGACTAGCGGGAGTACACAATGAGCAGTTCTTC. Residues: CASRLAGVHNEQFF. Looking up the rest from reference TRBV11-2 and TRBJ2-1 gives the full variable domain: EAGVAQSPRYKIIEKRQSVAFWCNPISGHATLYWYQQILGQGPKLLIQFQNNGVVDDSQLPKDRFSAERLKGVDSTLKIQPAKLEDSAVYLCASRLAGVHNEQFFGPGTRLTVL.

This clonotype was counted many times. The chain has TRBV28 and TRBJ2-1; no clear D. V was pared by 1 base and J by 8 bases, with 12 bases between. The CDR3 extends over 14 amino acids. Germline CDR1 MDHEN, CDR2 SYDVKM. The CDR3 here is CASSLSEHMDEQFF. The CDR3 region has the DNA TGTGCCAGCAGTTTATCCGAACATATGGATGAGCAGTTCTTC.

The gene calls are TRBV15 and TRBJ1-1, with D tentatively TRBD1 (6 bases). Germline CDR1 is LNHNV and CDR2 is YYDKDF (reference sequence). The CDR3 consists of 17 residues. The V and J ends lost 0 bases and 5 bases respectively, with 19 bases between them. The DNA of the CDR3 is TGTGCCACCAGCAGAGAGGGGGACATAGGGGGTTGGACTGAAGCTTTCTTT. Translated: CATSREGDIGGWTEAFF. Complete variable domain (other parts from reference TRBV15 and TRBJ1-1): DAMVIQNPRYQVTQFGKPVTLSCSQTLNHNVMYWYQQKSSQAPKLLFHYYDKDFNNEADTPDNFQSRRPNTSFCFLDIRSPGLGDTAMYLCATSREGDIGGWTEAFFGQGTRLTVV.

This clonotype was found many times. V usage is TRBV5-5 and J usage is TRBJ2-7; 9 bases map to TRBD2. The V and J ends lost 2 bases and 1 base, in that order; junction bases with no gene match: 4. The germline gives CDR1 SGHKS, CDR2 YYEKEE (reference sequence). The CDR3 contains 15 residues. DNA of the CDR3: TGTGCCAGCAGCTTAAGACTAGCGGATTCCTACGAGCAGTACTTC. It encodes CASSLRLADSYEQYF. The complete variable domain, with remaining parts taken from reference TRBV5-5 and TRBJ2-7, reads DAGVTQSPTHLIKTRGQQVTLRCSPISGHKSVSWYQQVLGQGPQFIFQYYEKEERGRGNFPDRFSARQFPNYSSELNVNALLLGDSALYLCASSLRLADSYEQYFGPGTRLTVT.

The chain recombines TRBV19 with TRBJ2-5, with TRBD2 identical over 9 bases. Germline V gives CDR1 LNHDA, CDR2 SQIVND (reference sequence). This CDR3 has 13 residues. V was clipped by 4 bases and J by 7 bases; unmatched bases: 4. The CDR3, as DNA: TGTGCCAGTAGTAGCGGGAGGGCCGGGACCCAGTACTTC. It specifies CASSSGRAGTQYF.

CDR3 DNA sequence: TGTGCCAGCAGTTACGATTTAGAGTGGGGGGGACGGAATCAGCCCCAGCATTTT. It translates to CASSYDLEWGGRNQPQHF. The chain is built from TRBV6-2 or TRBV6-3 and TRBJ1-5; D might be TRBD1 (5 bases). This CDR3 is 18 amino acids long. Trimming removed 2 bases at V and 4 bases at J, with 21 bases between. Germline V CDR1 and CDR2: MNHEY, SVGEGT.

Regarding this clonotype: Just one base apart from a much larger clone, this may be a read error. V usage is TRBV6-1 and J usage is TRBJ2-2; D unclear. Germline assignment: CDR1 MNHNS and CDR2 SASEGT. The CDR3 sequence is 14 residues long. DNA for the CDR3: TGTACCAGCAGTGAAGCGCGTGCGATCGGGGAGCTGTTTTTT. Encoded protein: CTSSEARAIGELFF.

This clonotype was detected many times. CDR3 sequence: CASSFPPGKAGVFVYEQYF. The CDR3, as DNA: TGTGCCAGCAGCTTCCCCCCGGGTAAAGCGGGAGTCTTTGTCTACGAGCAGTACTTC. This rearrangement joins TRBV11-2 to TRBJ2-7; 8 bases map to TRBD2. From germline, CDR1 is SGHAT and CDR2 FQNNGV. J was trimmed by 3 bases and V by 3 bases; bases with no gene match: 19. The CDR3 is 19 amino acids.

The sample holds many counts of this clonotype. This chain links TRBV6-1 with TRBJ2-1; 11 nucleotides align to TRBD2. V gave up 11 bases and J gave up 6 bases; unmatched junction bases: 9. Germline V gene data show CDR1 as MNHNS and CDR2 as SASEGT. The CDR3 consists of 14 residues. In DNA, the CDR3 is TGTGCCTCAGCCCTAGCGGGAGGTCCCAATGAGCAGTTCTTC. It translates to CASALAGGPNEQFF.

This clonotype was detected only a few times. The gene calls are TRBV3-1 and TRBJ1-5; D may be TRBD1 (6 bases). The CDR3 totals 18 residues. Germline values: CDR1 LGHDT, CDR2 YNNKEL (reference sequence). Trimming stripped 4 bases from V and 0 bases from J, with 19 bases between. For the CDR3, the DNA is TGTGCCAGCAGCCCGTCCGGGACACGAACATATAGCAATCAGCCCCAGCATTTT. It codes for CASSPSGTRTYSNQPQHF.

This clonotype was observed a handful of times. The rearrangement links TRBV15 to TRBJ1-4; D is possibly TRBD1 (5 bases). The V gene lost 1 base and the J gene lost 7 bases, with 10 bases spanning the gap. The germline V gene has CDR1 LNHNV and CDR2 YYDKDF (reference sequence). The CDR3 contains 14 residues. The CDR3 coding sequence is TGTGCCACCAGCAGAGGACAGCCGGGTGAAAAACTGTTTTTT. The encoded protein is CATSRGQPGEKLFF.

This clonotype was counted only a few times. The rearrangement links TRBV5-5 to TRBJ2-5; weak D call: TRBD2 (6 bases). Germline CDR1 reads SGHKS; CDR2 reads YYEKEE (reference sequence). CDR3 length: 15 residues. V was pared by 8 bases and J by 3 bases, with 20 bases between. DNA for the CDR3: TGTGCCAGTTTGACCGGGACTCGCCAAAAAGAGACCCAGTACTTC. The encoded protein is CASLTGTRQKETQYF.

The chain combines TRBV18 with TRBJ2-7; no clear D gene. Germline V gene lookup returns CDR1 KGHSH and CDR2 LQKENI. This CDR3 region has 14 residues. Trimming removed 6 bases at V and 3 bases at J, with 15 bases between. The CDR3 DNA reads as TGTGCCAGCTCGATTGAGATGAGGAGCTACGAGCAGTACTTC. Amino acids: CASSIEMRSYEQYF.